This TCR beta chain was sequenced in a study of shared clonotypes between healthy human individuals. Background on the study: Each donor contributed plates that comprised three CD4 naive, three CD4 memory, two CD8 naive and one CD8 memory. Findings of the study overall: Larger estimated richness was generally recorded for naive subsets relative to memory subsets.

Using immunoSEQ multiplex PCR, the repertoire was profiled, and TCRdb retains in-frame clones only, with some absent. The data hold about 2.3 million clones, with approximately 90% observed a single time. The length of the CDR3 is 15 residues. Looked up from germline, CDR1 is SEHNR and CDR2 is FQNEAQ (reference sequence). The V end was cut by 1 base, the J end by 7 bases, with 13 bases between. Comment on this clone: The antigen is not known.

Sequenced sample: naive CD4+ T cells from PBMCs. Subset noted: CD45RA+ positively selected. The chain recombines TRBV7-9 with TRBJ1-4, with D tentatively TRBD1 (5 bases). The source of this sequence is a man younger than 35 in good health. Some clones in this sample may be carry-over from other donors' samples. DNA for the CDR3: TGTGCCAGCAGCTTAGTCGGGGCCGTAGGTGAAAAACTGTTTTTT. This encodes CASSLVGAVGEKLFF.